Listed here are 24 T cell receptor beta chains from one sample, sequenced in a study of monozygotic twins with inflammatory bowel disease. Using the 5' RACE reads, TCRdb records one entry per CDR3 protein without DNA. The sample holds approximately 400,000 distinct CDR3 sequences. Sequencing was performed on blood. The origin of the receptors is a human donor with ulcerative colitis or Crohn's disease, or a healthy co-twin of an affected twin (not recorded which).

The chain recombines TRBV9 with TRBJ2-7. The CDR3 totals 15 residues. Germline CDR1 SGDLS, CDR2 YYNGEE. CDR3: CASSVGTLSSYEQYF.

The genes are TRBV5-4 and TRBJ2-1; the D call from TCRdb, TRBD2, cannot be confirmed without DNA. From germline, CDR1 is SGHNT and CDR2 YYREEE (reference sequence). This CDR3 is 16 amino acids long. The CDR3 protein is CASSLAGLAGVDEQFF.

The chain joins TRBV20-1 to TRBJ2-3; the D call from TCRdb, TRBD2, cannot be confirmed without DNA. Germline loops: CDR1 DFQATT, CDR2 SNEGSKA (reference sequence). The CDR3 has 15 residues. The CDR3 loop is CSAPGGLAGADTQYF.

The chain has TRBV28 and TRBJ1-4; the TCRdb D gene call, TRBD1, has no DNA to confirm it. This CDR3 contains 15 residues. Germline loops: CDR1 MDHEN, CDR2 SYDVKM. The CDR3 sequence is CASSLGGGAAEKLFF.

The chain employs TRBV2 and TRBJ2-7. This CDR3 has 12 amino acids. CDR1 is SNHLY and CDR2 is FYNNEI in the germline V gene. CDR3 in amino acids: CASLGKDYEQYF.

This chain uses TRBV12-3 or TRBV12-4 with TRBJ2-5. There are 13 residues in the CDR3. The CDR3 reads CASSLTHLETQYF.

V and J are TRBV19 and TRBJ1-5; there is no DNA to check the TCRdb D call of TRBD1. Germline lookup yields CDR1 LNHDA and CDR2 SQIVND (reference sequence). The CDR3 is 14 amino acids. CDR3: CASSKGTDNQHQHF.

The rearrangement joins TRBV5-1 to TRBJ2-2. Germline V gives CDR1 SGHRS, CDR2 YFSETQ. The CDR3 sequence is 12 residues long. CDR3 region: CASSRVRGELFF.

This chain joins TRBV20-1 and TRBJ1-4; TCRdb's D gene call, TRBD1, goes unchecked for lack of DNA. Germline V gene lookup returns CDR1 DFQATT and CDR2 SNEGSKA (reference sequence). The CDR3 has 13 amino acids. The CDR3 loop is CSARMPGFEKLFF.

The chain is built from TRBV6-6 and TRBJ2-7. CDR1 MNHNY and CDR2 SVGAGI come from the germline V gene (reference sequence). CDR3 length: 13 residues. The CDR3 sequence: CASSYRTSYEQYF.

The chain couples TRBV5-5 to TRBJ1-2; TCRdb selects TRBD1, and the lack of DNA leaves this call unchecked. Germline loops: CDR1 SGHKS, CDR2 YYEKEE (reference sequence). The CDR3 consists of 15 residues. The CDR3 loop reads CASSFWTGSNYGYTF.

The V and J genes are TRBV11-2 and TRBJ2-3; there is no DNA to check the TCRdb D call of TRBD2. Germline V gene lookup returns CDR1 SGHAT and CDR2 FQNNGV. CDR3 length equals 18 residues. CDR3 amino acids: CASRLGLAGGYSTDTQYF.

This chain uses TRBV7-2 with TRBJ2-1; the TRBD2 assignment by TCRdb is unverifiable without DNA. This CDR3 is 13 amino acids long. CDR1 SGHTA and CDR2 FQGNSA come from the germline V gene. The CDR3: CASSFLKEGEQFF.

The CDR3: CATSDLTYGREQFF. V and J are TRBV24-1 and TRBJ2-1. The CDR3 totals 14 residues. Germline CDR1 is KGHDR and CDR2 is SFDVKD.

This sequence joins TRBV12-3 or TRBV12-4 and TRBJ2-1; TCRdb returns TRBD1, unconfirmable since there is no DNA. This CDR3 is built from 16 residues. Here the CDR3 reads CASSFSGGASGSEQFF.

The rearrangement joins TRBV6-1 to TRBJ1-1. CDR3 length: 13 residues. Per germline, CDR1 MNHNS and CDR2 SASEGT. This CDR3 reads CASSGQANTEAFF.

This chain connects TRBV7-2 to TRBJ2-3; checking the TCRdb D call of TRBD1 is not possible without DNA. The CDR3 consists of 14 residues. Per germline, CDR1 SGHTA and CDR2 FQGNSA. CDR3: CTSSLGGGQDTQYF. Based on the CDR3 plus reference TRBV7-2 and TRBJ2-3, the full variable domain is GAGVSQSPSNKVTEKGKDVELRCDPISGHTALYWYRQSLGQGLEFLIYFQGNSAPDKSGLPSDRFSAERTGGSVSTLTIQRTQQEDSAVYLCTSSLGGGQDTQYFGPGTRLTVL.

The gene calls are TRBV5-1 and TRBJ2-3; no DNA is available, so the TRBD2 call from TCRdb remains unchecked. The CDR3 is 16 amino acids. Per the germline V gene, CDR1 is SGHRS and CDR2 is YFSETQ. CDR3 loop: CASSFRTSGSLDTQYF.

This chain uses TRBV5-1 with TRBJ2-2; absent DNA, TCRdb's TRBD2 call cannot be checked. The CDR3 contains 15 residues. Germline V gene data show CDR1 as SGHRS and CDR2 as YFSETQ. The CDR3 reads CASSLDPPNTGELFF. Full variable domain (outside the CDR3, taken from reference TRBV5-1 and TRBJ2-2): KAGVTQTPRYLIKTRGQQVTLSCSPISGHRSVSWYQQTPGQGLQFLFEYFSETQRNKGNFPGRFSGRQFSNSRSEMNVSTLELGDSALYLCASSLDPPNTGELFFGEGSRLTVL.

V usage is TRBV27 and J usage is TRBJ2-1; lacking DNA, the TRBD1 call made by TCRdb goes unchecked. This CDR3 is built from 14 residues. In germline, CDR1 is MNHEY, CDR2 SMNVEV (reference sequence). This chain's CDR3 is CASSLGTAPSEQFF.

The chain employs TRBV6-1 and TRBJ1-5. Germline assignment: CDR1 MNHNS and CDR2 SASEGT. CDR3 length: 17 amino acids. CDR3 loop: CASSEMIVTVGNQPQHF.

The V gene is TRBV7-9, the J gene TRBJ1-1; as DNA is missing, the TRBD1 call by TCRdb cannot be tested. This CDR3 contains 12 residues. The germline gives CDR1 SEHNR, CDR2 FQNEAQ (reference sequence). CDR3 loop: CASSLDSPEAFF.

The chain employs TRBV5-6 and TRBJ2-7; TCRdb's assignment of TRBD1 cannot be checked, as there is no DNA. Germline CDR1 is SGHDT and CDR2 is YYEEEE. The CDR3 is made up of 11 amino acids. The CDR3: CASSQGAGQYF.

V and J are TRBV15 and TRBJ2-1; there is no DNA to check the TCRdb D call of TRBD1. Germline V gene lookup returns CDR1 LNHNV and CDR2 YYDKDF (reference sequence). The CDR3 sequence is 16 residues long. The CDR3 here is CATSIPGTVYRNEQFF.